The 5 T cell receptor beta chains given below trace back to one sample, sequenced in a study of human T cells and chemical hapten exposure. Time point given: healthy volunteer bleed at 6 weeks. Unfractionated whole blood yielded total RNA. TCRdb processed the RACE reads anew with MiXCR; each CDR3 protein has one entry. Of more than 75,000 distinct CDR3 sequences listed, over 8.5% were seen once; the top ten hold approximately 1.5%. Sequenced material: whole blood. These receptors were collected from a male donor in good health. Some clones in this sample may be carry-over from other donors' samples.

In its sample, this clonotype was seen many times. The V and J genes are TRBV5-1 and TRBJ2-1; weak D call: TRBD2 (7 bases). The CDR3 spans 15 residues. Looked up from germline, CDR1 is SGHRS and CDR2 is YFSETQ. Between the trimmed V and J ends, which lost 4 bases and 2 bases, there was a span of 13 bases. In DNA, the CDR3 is TGCGCCAGCAGCAACCGGGGGGCCACCTACAATGAGCAGTTCTTC. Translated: CASSNRGATYNEQFF.

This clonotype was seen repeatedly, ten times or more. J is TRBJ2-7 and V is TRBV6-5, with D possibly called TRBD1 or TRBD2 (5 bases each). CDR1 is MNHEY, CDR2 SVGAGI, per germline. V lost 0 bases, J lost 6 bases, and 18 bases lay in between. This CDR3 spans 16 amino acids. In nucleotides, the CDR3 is TGTGCCAGCAGTTACTCGACGGACCCGGGACCTAGCGAGCAGTACTTC. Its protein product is CASSYSTDPGPSEQYF.

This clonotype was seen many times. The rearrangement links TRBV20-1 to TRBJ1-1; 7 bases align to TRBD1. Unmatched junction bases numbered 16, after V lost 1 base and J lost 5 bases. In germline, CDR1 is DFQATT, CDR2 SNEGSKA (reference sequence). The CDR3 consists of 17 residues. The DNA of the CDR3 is TGCAGTGCTAGAGTCCAGAAAAACAGGGGAGTGGGGACTGAAGCTTTCTTT. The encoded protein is CSARVQKNRGVGTEAFF.

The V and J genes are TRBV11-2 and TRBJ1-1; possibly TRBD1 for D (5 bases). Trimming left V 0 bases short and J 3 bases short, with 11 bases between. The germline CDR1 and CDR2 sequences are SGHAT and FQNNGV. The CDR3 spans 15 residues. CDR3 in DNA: TGTGCCAGCAGCTTAGAACGCAGGGTTGACACTGAAGCTTTCTTT. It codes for CASSLERRVDTEAFF.

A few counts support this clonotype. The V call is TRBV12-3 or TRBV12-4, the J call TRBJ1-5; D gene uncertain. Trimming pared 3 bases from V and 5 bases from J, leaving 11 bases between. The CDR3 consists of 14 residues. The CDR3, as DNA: TGTGCCAGCAGTTTGAGTCACCGCCATCAGCCCCAGCATTTT. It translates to CASSLSHRHQPQHF.